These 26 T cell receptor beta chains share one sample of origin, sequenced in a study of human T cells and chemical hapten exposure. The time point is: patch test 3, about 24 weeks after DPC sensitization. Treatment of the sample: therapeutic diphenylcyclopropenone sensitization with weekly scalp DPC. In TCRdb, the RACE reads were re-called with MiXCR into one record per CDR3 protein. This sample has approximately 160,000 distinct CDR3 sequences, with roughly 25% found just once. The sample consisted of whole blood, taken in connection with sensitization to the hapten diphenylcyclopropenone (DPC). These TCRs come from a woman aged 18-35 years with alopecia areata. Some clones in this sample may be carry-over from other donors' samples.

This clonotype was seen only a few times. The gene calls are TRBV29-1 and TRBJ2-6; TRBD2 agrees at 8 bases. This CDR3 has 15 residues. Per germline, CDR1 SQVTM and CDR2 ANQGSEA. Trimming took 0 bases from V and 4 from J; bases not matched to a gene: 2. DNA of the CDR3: TGCAGCGTTGAAGATCGGGAGGGGGGGGCCAACGTCCTGACTTTC. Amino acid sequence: CSVEDREGGANVLTF.

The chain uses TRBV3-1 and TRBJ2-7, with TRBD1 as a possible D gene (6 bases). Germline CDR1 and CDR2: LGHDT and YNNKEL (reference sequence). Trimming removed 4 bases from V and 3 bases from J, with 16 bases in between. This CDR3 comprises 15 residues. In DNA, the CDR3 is TGTGCCAGCAGCCCCAGAGGGGGTAGAGACTACGAGCAGTACTTC. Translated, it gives CASSPRGGRDYEQYF.

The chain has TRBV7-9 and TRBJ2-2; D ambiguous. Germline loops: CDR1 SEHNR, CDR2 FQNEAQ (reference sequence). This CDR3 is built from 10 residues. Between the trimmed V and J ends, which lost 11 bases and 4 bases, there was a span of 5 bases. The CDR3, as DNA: TGTGCCGGAACCACCGGGGAGCTGTTTTTT. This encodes CAGTTGELFF.

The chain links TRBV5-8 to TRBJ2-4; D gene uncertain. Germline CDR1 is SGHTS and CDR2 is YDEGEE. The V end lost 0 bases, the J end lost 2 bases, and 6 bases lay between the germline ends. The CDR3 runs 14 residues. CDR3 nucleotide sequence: TGTGCCAGCAGCTTGGAAGGGACCAAAAACATTCAGTACTTC. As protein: CASSLEGTKNIQYF.

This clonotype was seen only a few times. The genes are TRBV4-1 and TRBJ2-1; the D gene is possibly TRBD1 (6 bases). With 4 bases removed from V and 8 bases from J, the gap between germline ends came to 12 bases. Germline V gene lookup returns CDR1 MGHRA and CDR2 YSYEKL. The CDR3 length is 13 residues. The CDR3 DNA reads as TGCGCCAGCAGCCCTCCGACAGGTGATGAGCAGTTCTTC. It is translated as CASSPPTGDEQFF.

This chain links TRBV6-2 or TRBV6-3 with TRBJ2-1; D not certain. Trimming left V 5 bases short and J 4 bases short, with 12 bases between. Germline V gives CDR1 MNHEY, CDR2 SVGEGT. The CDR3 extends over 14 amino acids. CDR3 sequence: CASSEDVFYNEQFF. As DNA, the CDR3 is TGTGCCAGCAGTGAGGACGTATTTTACAATGAGCAGTTCTTC.

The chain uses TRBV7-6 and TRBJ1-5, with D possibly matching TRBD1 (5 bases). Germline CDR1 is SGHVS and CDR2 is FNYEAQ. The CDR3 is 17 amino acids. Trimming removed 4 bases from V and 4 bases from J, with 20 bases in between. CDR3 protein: CASSSVFSAGKNQPQHF. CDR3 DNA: TGTGCCAGCAGCTCCGTGTTTTCGGCAGGGAAGAATCAGCCCCAGCATTTT.

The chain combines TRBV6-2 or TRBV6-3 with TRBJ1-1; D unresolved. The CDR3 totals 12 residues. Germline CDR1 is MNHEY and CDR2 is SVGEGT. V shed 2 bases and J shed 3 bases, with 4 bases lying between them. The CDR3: CASSYPDTEAFF. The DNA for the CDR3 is TGTGCCAGCAGTTACCCGGACACTGAAGCTTTCTTT.

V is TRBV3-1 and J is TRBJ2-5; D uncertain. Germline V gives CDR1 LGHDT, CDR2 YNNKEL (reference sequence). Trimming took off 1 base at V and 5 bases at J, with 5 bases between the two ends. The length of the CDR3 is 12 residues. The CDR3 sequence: CASSQAVETQYF. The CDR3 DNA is TGTGCCAGCAGCCAAGCCGTGGAGACCCAGTACTTC.

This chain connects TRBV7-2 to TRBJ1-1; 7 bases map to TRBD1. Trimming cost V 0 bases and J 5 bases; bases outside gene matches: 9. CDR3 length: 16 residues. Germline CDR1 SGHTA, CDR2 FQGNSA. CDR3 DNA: TGTGCCAGCAGCTTAGCGGGCGGACAGGTTGGGACTGAAGCTTTCTTT. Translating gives CASSLAGGQVGTEAFF.

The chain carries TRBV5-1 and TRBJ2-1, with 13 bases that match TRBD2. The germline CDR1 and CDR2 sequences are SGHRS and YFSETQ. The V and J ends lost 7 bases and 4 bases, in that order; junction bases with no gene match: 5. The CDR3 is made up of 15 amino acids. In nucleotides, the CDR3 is TGCGCCAGCGCAACTAGCGGGGGGGATTACAATGAGCAGTTCTTC. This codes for CASATSGGDYNEQFF.

The CDR3 DNA follows: TGCAGCGTACAGGGGGCGTCCCGCTACGAGCAGTACTTC. This codes for CSVQGASRYEQYF. V is TRBV29-1 and J is TRBJ2-7, with TRBD1 matching over 9 bases. There are 13 residues in the CDR3. Germline V gives CDR1 SQVTM, CDR2 ANQGSEA. V shed 6 bases, J shed 3 bases, and the junction held 6 bases outside the gene matches.

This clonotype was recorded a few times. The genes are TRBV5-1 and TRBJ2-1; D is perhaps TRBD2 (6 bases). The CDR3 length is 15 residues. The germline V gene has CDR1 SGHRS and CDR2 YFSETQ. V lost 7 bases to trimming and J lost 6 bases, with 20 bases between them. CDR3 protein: CASRGRGLYGNEQFF. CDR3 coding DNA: TGCGCCAGCCGAGGAAGGGGACTCTACGGCAATGAGCAGTTCTTC.

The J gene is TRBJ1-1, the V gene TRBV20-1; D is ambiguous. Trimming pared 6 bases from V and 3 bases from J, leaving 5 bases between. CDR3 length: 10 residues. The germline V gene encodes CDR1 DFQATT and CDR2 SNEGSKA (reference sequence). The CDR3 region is CSAPYTEAFF. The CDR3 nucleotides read TGCAGTGCCCCTTACACTGAAGCTTTCTTT.

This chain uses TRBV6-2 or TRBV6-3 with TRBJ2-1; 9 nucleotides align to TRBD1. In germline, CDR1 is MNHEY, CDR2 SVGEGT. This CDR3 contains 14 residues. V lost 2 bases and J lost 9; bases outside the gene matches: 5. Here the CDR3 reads CASSYVTGGSEQFF. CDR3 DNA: TGTGCCAGCAGTTACGTGACAGGGGGAAGTGAGCAGTTCTTC.

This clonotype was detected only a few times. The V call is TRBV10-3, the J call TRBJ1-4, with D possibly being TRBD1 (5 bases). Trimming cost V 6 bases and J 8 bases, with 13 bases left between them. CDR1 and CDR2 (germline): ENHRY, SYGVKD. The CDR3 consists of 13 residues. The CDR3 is CAIRGTAGEKLFF. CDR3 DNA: TGTGCCATCAGAGGAACAGCAGGGGAAAAACTGTTTTTT.

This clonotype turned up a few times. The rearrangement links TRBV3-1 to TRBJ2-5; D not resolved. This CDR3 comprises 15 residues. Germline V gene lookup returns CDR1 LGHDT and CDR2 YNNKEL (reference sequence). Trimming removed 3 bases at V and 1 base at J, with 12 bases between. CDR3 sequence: CASSHRPGSQETQYF. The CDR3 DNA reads TGTGCCAGCAGCCACAGGCCGGGTAGCCAAGAGACCCAGTACTTC.

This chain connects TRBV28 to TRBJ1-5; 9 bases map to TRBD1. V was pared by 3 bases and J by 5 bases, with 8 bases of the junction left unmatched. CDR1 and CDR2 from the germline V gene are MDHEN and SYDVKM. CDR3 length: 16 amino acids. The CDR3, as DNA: TGTGCCAGCAGTTTGCTGCCGGGGACAGGGCATCAGCCCCAGCATTTT. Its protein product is CASSLLPGTGHQPQHF.

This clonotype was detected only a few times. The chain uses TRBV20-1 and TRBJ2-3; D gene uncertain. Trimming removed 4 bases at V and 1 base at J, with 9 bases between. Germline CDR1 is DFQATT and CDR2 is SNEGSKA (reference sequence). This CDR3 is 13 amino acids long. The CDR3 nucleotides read TGCAGTGCTAAGTTTTGGGGCACAGATACGCAGTATTTT. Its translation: CSAKFWGTDTQYF.

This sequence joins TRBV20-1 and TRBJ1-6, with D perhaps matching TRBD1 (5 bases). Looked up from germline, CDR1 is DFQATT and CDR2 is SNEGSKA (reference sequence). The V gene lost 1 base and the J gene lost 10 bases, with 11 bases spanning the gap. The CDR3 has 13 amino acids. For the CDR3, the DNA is TGCAGTGCTAGAGTCCCAGGGTACTCACCCCTCCACTTT. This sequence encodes CSARVPGYSPLHF.

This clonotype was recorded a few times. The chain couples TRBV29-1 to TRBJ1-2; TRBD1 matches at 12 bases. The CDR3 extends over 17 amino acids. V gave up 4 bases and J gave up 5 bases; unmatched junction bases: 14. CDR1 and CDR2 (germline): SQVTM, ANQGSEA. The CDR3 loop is CSVVSGTGGQRRYGYTF. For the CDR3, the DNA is TGCAGCGTTGTCTCCGGGACAGGGGGCCAGAGGAGGTATGGCTACACCTTC.

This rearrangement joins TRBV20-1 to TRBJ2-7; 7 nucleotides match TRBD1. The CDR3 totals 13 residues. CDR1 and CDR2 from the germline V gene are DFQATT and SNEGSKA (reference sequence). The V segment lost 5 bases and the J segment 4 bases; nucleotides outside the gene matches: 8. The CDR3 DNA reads TGCAGTGCTGGAACGGGACAGCGGTACGAGCAGTACTTC. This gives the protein CSAGTGQRYEQYF.

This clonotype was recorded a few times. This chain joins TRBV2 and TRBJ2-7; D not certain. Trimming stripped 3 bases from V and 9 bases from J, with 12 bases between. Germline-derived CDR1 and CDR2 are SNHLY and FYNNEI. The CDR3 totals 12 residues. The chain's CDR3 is CASSDGWGWQYF. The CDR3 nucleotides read TGTGCCAGCAGTGATGGCTGGGGATGGCAGTACTTC.

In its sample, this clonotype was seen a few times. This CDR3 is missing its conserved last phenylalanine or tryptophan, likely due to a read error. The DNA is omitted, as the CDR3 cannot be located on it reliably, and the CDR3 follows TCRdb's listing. CDR3 protein: CAGGTGTSG. This rearrangement joins TRBV23-1 to TRBJ1-1; whether TRBD1, the table's D call, matches the DNA was not checked. TRBV23-1 is placed among ORFs of uncertain function. A total of 9 residues make up the CDR3, ends included.

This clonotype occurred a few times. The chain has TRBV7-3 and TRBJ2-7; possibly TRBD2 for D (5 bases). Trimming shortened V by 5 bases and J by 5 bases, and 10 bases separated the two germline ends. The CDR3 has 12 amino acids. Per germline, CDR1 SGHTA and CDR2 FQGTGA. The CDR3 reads CASSPSGNEQYF. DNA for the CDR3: TGTGCCAGCAGCCCCTCGGGGAACGAGCAGTACTTC.

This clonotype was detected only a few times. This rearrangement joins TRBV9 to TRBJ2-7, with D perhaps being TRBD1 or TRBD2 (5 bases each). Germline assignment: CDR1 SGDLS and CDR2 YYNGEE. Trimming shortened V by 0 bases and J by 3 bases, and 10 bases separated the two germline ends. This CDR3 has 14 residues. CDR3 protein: CASSVAGGGYEQYF. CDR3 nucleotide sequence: TGTGCCAGCAGCGTAGCTGGGGGTGGCTACGAGCAGTACTTC. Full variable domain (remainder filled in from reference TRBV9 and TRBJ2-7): DSGVTQTPKHLITATGQRVTLRCSPRSGDLSVYWYQQSLDQGLQFLIQYYNGEERAKGNILERFSAQQFPDLHSELNLSSLELGDSALYFCASSVAGGGYEQYFGPGTRLTVT.